The clone carrying this T cell receptor beta chain showed up just once. CDR1 ENHRY and CDR2 SYGVKD come from the germline V gene. The trim removed 10 bases at V and 4 bases at J, leaving 9 bases unmatched. The CDR3 totals 14 residues. This sample is drawn from a study of regulatory T cells in long-lasting Graves disease. Stated time point: newly diagnosed GD, antithyroid drugs for less than 3 months. Extracted RNA from PBMCs served as the source of the TCR library. Through Arm-PCR of CDR3 regions and iRepertoire HTBI primers, TCR beta libraries were built. TCRdb re-derived calls from the multiplex PCR reads in MiXCR, one entry per CDR3 protein. The data contain some 500,000 distinct CDR3 sequences, more than 15% of them singletons. These same records also appear under a second study, on T cells in Graves' hyperthyroidism and ophthalmopathy. That investigation notes: Using 13 V-J features, a model discriminated ophthalmopathy from stable hyperthyroidism.

V usage is TRBV10-3 and J usage is TRBJ2-2; 7 nucleotides agree with TRBD1. The receptor was isolated from a woman aged 40-65 years with Graves disease. This sample comprised peripheral blood mononuclear cells (PBMCs), obtained at new diagnosis, from a patient treated with antithyroid drugs. As DNA, the CDR3 is TGTGCCACCGCAAGGGGGCATGGCACCGGGGAGCTGTTTTTT. Amino acids: CATARGHGTGELFF.